The clone carrying this T cell receptor (beta chain) has just one count. Its specificity is not known. Some clones are missing from TCRdb's copy, which holds only in-frame ones; the method was immunoSEQ multiplex PCR. The sample consists of 150,000 to 250,000 clones, over 60% of them appearing once. The source of the sample is a study of cytotoxic CD8 clonotypes in ibrutinib-treated CLL. Study-wide background: When averaged across all of the samples, the counts came to around 260,000 productive templates and tens of thousands of productive rearrangements. The study's findings and limits: Sustained-remission and progressing patients had unequal sampling times. Public clonotypes were uncommon and contracted or stayed stable on treatment. A rise in clonality was seen at ibrutinib response, and a fall back toward baseline was seen at progression.

Germline V lookup: CDR1 SGHTA, CDR2 FQGNSA. The V and J ends lost 3 bases and 2 bases, in that order; junction bases with no gene match: 11. This CDR3 contains 17 residues. This TCR came from a human donor with chronic lymphocytic leukemia. V gene TRBV7-2 combines with J gene TRBJ2-3; 7 nucleotides line up with TRBD1. The sample consisted of PBMCs, taken after 24 months of ibrutinib treatment. This CDR3 is CASSLVPPQGNTDTQYF. The CDR3 region has the DNA TGTGCCAGCAGCTTGGTTCCCCCACAGGGGAACACAGATACGCAGTATTTT. Together with reference TRBV7-2 and TRBJ2-3, the CDR3 gives the full variable domain: GAGVSQSPSNKVTEKGKDVELRCDPISGHTALYWYRQSLGQGLEFLIYFQGNSAPDKSGLPSDRFSAERTGGSVSTLTIQRTQQEDSAVYLCASSLVPPQGNTDTQYFGPGTRLTVL.